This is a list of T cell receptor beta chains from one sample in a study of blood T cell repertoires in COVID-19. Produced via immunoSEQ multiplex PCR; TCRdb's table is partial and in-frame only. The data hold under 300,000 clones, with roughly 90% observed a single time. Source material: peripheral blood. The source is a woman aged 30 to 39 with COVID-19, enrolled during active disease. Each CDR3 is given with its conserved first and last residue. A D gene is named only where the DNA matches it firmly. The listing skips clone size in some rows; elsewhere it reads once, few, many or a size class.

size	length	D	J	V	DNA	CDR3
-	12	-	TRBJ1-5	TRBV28	TGTGCCAGCAGCTTTCCCGATCAGCCCCAGCATTTT	CASSFPDQPQHF
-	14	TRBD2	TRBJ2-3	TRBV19	TGTGCCAGTAGACGAGCGGCGGGGGGGGATACGCAGTATTTT	CASRRAAGGDTQYF
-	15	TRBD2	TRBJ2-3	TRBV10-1	TGCGCCAGCAGCCGAGCGGGGCAAGGGTCAGATACGCAGTATTTT	CASSRAGQGSDTQYF
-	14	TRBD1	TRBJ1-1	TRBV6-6	TGTGCCAGCAGTTCCCGACAGGGTGGGACTGAAGCTTTCTTT	CASSSRQGGTEAFF
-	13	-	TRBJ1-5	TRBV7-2	TGTGCCAGCAAAGGGGGAGCCAATCAGCCCCAGCATTTT	CASKGGANQPQHF
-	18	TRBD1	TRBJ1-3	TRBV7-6	TGTGCCAGCAGCTCGCGAGCCAGACAGGGAATTACTGGAAACACCATATATTTT	CASSSRARQGITGNTIYF
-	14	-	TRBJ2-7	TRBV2	TGTGCCAGCAGTGAATACCAGGATATCAACGAGCAGTACTTC	CASSEYQDINEQYF
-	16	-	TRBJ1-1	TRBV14	TGTGCCAGCAGCCAGGCCGTTGGGCGGGGGTACACTGAAGCTTTCTTT	CASSQAVGRGYTEAFF
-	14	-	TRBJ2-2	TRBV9	TGTGCCAGCAGCGTAGGGCAGTACACCGGGGAGCTGTTTTTT	CASSVGQYTGELFF
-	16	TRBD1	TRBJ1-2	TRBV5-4	TGTGCCAGCAGCCAGGACAGGGCGGCGATTACAAGTGGCTACACCTTC	CASSQDRAAITSGYTF
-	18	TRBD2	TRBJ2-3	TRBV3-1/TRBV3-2	TGTGCCAGCAGCCTAGAATTACTAGCGGGGTGGGGCACAGATACGCAGTATTTT	CASSLELLAGWGTDTQYF
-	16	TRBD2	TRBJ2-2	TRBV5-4	TGTGCCAGCAGCTCGGAGACTAGCAATTACACCGGGGAGCTGTTTTTT	CASSSETSNYTGELFF
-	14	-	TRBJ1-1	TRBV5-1	TGCGCCAGCAGCTTTAGAGACGGGGACACTGAAGCTTTCTTT	CASSFRDGDTEAFF
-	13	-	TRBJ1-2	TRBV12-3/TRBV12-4	TGTGCCAGCACCACAGACGGCCCGGGGGGCTACACCTTC	CASTTDGPGGYTF
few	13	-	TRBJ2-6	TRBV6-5	TGTGCTTTGGGGGGCTCTGGGGCCAACGTCCTGACTTTC	CALGGSGANVLTF
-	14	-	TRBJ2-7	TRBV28	TGTGCCAGCAGTTCTGGACAGCTCCCCCACGAGCAGTACTTC	CASSSGQLPHEQYF
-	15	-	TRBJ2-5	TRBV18	TGTGCCAGCTCACGGGAGACGGCCGATGTAGAGACCCAGTACTTC	CASSRETADVETQYF
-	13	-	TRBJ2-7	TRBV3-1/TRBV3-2	TGTGCCAGCAGCCTGGAGGGGGGGCAGGTGCAGTACTTC	CASSLEGGQVQYF
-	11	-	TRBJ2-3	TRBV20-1	TGCAGTGCTATACAGGTTCTTACGCAGTATTTT	CSAIQVLTQYF
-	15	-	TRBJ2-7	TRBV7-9	TGTGCCAGCAGCTTCGGTCATCCCATCGGGTACGAGCAGTACTTC	CASSFGHPIGYEQYF
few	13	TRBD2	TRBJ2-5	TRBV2	TGTGCCAGCAATTCAGGGAGGGGAGAGACCCAGTACTTC	CASNSGRGETQYF
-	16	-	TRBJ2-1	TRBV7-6	TGTGCCAGCCCCTTATCTGGGGGGGCCCTCTACAATGAGCAGTTCTTC	CASPLSGGALYNEQFF
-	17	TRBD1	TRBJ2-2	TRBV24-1	TGTGCCACCAGTGATCCCCTGGACAGGGTTAACACCGGGGAGCTGTTTTTT	CATSDPLDRVNTGELFF
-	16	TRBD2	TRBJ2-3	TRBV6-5	TGTGCCAGCAGTTACTCGCCGGCGGGGGGACAAGATACGCAGTATTTT	CASSYSPAGGQDTQYF